The present T cell receptor beta chain was sequenced within a study of CD8+CD57+ T cells in acquired aplastic anemia. As for the study in general: Mean DNA quantity obtained from sorted CD4+ and CD8+ cells was about 3.2 ug.

Germline V gene lookup returns CDR1 SNHLY and CDR2 FYNNEI. The CDR3 sequence is 18 residues long. V dropped 7 bases and J dropped 3 bases, with 25 bases sitting between them. Genomic DNA, serving as template, underwent TCR beta VDJ and CDR3 profiling. TCRdb reprocessed the reads via MiXCR and lists one record per CDR3 protein. The sample includes some 190,000 distinct CDR3 sequences, approximately 49% of them seen just once. The gene calls are TRBV2 and TRBJ1-5; a possible D gene is TRBD1 (6 bases). This sequence originates from a human donor in good health, serving as a control. The material sequenced was sorted CD4+, CD8+, or CD8+CD57+ T cells (not recorded which) from PBMCs. The CDR3 sequence is CASTIGGARGNLNQPQHF. The CDR3 DNA reads TGTGCCAGCACCATAGGGGGGGCTAGAGGGAATCTCAATCAGCCCCAGCATTTT.